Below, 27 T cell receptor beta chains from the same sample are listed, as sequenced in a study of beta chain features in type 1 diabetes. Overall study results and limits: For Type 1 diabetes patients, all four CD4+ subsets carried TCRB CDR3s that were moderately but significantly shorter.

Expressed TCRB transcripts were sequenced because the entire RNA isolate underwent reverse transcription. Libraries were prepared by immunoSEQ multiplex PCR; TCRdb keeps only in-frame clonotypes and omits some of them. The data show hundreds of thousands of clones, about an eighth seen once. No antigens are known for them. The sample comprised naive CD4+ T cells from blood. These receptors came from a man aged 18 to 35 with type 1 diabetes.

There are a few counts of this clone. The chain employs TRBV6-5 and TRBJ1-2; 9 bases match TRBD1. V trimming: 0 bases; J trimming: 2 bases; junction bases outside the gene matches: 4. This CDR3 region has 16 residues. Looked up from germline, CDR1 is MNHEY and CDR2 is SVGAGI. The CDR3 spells CASSYSGTGGNYGYTF. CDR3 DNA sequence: TGTGCCAGCAGTTACTCGGGCACAGGGGGCAACTATGGCTACACCTTC.

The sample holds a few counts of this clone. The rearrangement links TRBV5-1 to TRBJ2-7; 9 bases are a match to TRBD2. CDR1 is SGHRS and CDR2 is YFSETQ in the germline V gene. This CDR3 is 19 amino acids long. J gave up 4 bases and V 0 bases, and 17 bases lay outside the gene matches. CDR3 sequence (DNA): TGCGCCAGCAGCTTGGAATCGTCTTCTAGCGGGGATTCTGGGTACGAGCAGTACTTC. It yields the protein CASSLESSSSGDSGYEQYF.

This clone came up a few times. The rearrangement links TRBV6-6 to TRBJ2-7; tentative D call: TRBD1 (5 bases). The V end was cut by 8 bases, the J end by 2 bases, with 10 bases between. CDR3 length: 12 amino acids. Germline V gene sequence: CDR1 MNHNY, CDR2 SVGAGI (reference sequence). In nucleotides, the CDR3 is TGTGCCAGCTCGGACACAGCCTACGAGCAGTACTTC. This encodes CASSDTAYEQYF.

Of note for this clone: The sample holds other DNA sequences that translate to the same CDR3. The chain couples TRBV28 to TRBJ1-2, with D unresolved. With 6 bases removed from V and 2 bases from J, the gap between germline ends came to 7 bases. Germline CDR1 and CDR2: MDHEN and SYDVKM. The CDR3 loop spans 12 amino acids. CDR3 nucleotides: TGTGCCAGCAGCCTAAGAAACTATGGCTACACCTTC. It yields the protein CASSLRNYGYTF.

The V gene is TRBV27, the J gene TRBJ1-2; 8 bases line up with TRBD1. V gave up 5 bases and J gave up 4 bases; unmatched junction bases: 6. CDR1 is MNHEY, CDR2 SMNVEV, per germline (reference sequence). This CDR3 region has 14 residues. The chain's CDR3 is CASSGGQGPYGYTF. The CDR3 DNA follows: TGTGCCAGCAGTGGAGGACAGGGCCCCTATGGCTACACCTTC.

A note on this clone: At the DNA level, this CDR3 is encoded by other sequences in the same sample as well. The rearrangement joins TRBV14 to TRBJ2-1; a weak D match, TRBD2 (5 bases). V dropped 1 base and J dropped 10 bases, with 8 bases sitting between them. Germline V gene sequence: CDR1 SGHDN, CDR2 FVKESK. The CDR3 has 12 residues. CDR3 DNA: TGTGCCAGCAGCCAAGGACGCGGGGAGCAGTTCTTC. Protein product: CASSQGRGEQFF.

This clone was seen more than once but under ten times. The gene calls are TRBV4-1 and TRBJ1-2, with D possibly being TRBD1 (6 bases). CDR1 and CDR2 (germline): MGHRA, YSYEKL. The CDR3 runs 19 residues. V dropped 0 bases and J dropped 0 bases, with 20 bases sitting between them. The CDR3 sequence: CASSQDRVGRGRANYGYTF. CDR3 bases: TGCGCCAGCAGCCAAGATCGAGTCGGCAGGGGCCGGGCTAACTATGGCTACACCTTC.

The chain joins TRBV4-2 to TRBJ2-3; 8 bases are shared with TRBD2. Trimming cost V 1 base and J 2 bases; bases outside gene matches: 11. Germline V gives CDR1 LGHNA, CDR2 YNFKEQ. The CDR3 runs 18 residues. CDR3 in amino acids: CASSQVLPGGGFTDTQYF. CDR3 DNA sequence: TGTGCCAGCAGCCAAGTCCTCCCGGGCGGGGGGTTCACAGATACGCAGTATTTT.

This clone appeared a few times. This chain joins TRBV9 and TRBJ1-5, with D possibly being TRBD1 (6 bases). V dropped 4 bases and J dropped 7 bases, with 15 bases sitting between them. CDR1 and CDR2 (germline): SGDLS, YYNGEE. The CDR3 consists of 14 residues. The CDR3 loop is CASSPAQGTQPQHF. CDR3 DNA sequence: TGTGCCAGCAGCCCGGCGCAGGGGACGCAGCCCCAGCATTTT.

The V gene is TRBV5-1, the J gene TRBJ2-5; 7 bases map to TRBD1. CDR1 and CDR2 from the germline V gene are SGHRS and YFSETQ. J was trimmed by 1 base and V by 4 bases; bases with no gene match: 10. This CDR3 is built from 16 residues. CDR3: CASSARDSIFQETQYF. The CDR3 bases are TGCGCCAGCAGCGCCCGGGACAGTATATTCCAAGAGACCCAGTACTTC.

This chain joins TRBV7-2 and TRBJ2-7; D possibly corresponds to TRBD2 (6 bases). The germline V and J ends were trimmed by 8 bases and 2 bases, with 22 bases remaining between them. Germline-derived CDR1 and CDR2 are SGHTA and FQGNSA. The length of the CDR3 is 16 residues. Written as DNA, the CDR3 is TGTGCCAGCGGAGAGGAAGCGGGCCCCCGCACCTACGAGCAGTACTTC. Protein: CASGEEAGPRTYEQYF.

CDR3 in amino acids: CASSLDQVPPYGYTF. DNA of the CDR3: TGTGCCAGCAGCTTGGATCAGGTCCCCCCGTATGGCTACACCTTC. V is TRBV5-4 and J is TRBJ1-2, with no clear D. The CDR3 is made up of 15 amino acids. CDR1 is SGHNT and CDR2 is YYREEE in the germline V gene (reference sequence). The V gene lost 0 bases and the J gene lost 5 bases, with 14 bases spanning the gap.

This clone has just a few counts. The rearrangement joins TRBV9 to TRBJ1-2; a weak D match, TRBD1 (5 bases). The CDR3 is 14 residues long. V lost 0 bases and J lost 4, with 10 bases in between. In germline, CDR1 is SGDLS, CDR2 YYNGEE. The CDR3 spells CASSVADTLYGYTF. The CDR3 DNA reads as TGTGCCAGCAGCGTAGCGGACACCCTCTATGGCTACACCTTC.

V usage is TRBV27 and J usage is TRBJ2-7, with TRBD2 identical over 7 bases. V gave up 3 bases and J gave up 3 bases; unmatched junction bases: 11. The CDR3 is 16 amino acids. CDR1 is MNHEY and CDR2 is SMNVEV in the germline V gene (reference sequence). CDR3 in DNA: TGTGCCAGCAGTTTTAGTGGGCTAGCGGAGAACTACGAGCAGTACTTC. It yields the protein CASSFSGLAENYEQYF.

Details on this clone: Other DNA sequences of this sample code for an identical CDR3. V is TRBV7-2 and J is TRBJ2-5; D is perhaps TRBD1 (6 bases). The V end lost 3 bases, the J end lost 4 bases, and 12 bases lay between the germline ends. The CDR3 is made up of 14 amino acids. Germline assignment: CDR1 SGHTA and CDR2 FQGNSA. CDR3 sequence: CASSFQGSGETQYF. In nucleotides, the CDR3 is TGTGCCAGCAGCTTTCAGGGGTCTGGAGAGACCCAGTACTTC. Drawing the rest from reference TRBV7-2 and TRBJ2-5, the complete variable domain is GAGVSQSPSNKVTEKGKDVELRCDPISGHTALYWYRQSLGQGLEFLIYFQGNSAPDKSGLPSDRFSAERTGGSVSTLTIQRTQQEDSAVYLCASSFQGSGETQYFGPGTRLLVL.

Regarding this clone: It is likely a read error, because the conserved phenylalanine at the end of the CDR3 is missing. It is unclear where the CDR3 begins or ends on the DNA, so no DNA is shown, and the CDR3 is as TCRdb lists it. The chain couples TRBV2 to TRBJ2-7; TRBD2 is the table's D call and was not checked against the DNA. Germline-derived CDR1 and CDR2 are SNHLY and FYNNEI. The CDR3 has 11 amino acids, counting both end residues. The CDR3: CASSEGGTTRT.

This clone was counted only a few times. This CDR3 reads CASQDRALSYNEQFF. In DNA form, the CDR3 reads TGTGCCAGCCAAGACAGGGCTTTATCCTACAATGAGCAGTTCTTC. The chain carries TRBV27 and TRBJ2-1; 7 bases fit TRBD1. Trimming cost V 8 bases and J 1 base; bases outside gene matches: 8. CDR3 length: 15 residues. The germline CDR1 and CDR2 sequences are MNHEY and SMNVEV (reference sequence).

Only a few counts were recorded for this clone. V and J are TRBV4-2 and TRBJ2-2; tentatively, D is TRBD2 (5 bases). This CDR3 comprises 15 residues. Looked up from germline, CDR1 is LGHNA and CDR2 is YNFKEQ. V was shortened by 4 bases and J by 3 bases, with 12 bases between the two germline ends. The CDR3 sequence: CASSRAEVDTGELFF. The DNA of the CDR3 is TGTGCCAGCAGCCGGGCGGAGGTTGACACCGGGGAGCTGTTTTTT.

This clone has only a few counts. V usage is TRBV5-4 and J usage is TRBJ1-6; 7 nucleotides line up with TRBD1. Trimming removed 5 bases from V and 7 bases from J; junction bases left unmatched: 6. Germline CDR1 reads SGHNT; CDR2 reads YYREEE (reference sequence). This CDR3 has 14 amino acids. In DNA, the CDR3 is TGTGCCAGCAGAGAGGGACAGATCAATTCACCCCTCCACTTT. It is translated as CASREGQINSPLHF.

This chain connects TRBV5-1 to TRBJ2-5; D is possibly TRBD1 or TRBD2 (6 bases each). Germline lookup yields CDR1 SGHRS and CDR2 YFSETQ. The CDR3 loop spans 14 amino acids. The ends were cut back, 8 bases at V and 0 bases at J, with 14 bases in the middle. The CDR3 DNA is TGCGCCAGTCGTGGGGGGCGGAACCAAGAGACCCAGTACTTC. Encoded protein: CASRGGRNQETQYF.

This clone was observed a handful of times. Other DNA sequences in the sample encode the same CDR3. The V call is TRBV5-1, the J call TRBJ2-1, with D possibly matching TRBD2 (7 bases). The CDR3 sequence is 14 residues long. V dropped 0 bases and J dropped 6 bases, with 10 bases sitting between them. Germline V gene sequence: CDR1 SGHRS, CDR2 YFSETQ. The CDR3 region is CASSLDREGNEQFF. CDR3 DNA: TGCGCCAGCAGCTTGGACAGGGAGGGCAATGAGCAGTTCTTC. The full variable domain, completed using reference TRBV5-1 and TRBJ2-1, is KAGVTQTPRYLIKTRGQQVTLSCSPISGHRSVSWYQQTPGQGLQFLFEYFSETQRNKGNFPGRFSGRQFSNSRSEMNVSTLELGDSALYLCASSLDREGNEQFFGPGTRLTVL.

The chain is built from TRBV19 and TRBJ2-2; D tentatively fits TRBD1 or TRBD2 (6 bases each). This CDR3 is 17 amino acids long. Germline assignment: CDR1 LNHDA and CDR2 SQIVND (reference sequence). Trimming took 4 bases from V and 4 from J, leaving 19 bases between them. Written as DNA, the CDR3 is TGTGCCAGTAGTAGCCGCGACGGGGGCCTAGGCACCGGGGAGCTGTTTTTT. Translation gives CASSSRDGGLGTGELFF.

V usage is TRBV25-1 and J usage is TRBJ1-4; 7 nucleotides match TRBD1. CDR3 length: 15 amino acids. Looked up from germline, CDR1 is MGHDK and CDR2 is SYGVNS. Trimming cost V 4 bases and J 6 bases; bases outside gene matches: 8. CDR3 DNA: TGTGCCAGCAGTGCGACGGACAGGTTAGATGAAAAACTGTTTTTT. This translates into CASSATDRLDEKLFF.

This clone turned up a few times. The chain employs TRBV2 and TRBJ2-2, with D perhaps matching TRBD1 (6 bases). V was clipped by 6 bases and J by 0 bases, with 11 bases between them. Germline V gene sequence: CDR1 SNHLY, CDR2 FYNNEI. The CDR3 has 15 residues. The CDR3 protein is CASSLGTTNTGELFF. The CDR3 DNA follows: TGTGCCAGCAGCCTCGGGACAACGAACACCGGGGAGCTGTTTTTT.

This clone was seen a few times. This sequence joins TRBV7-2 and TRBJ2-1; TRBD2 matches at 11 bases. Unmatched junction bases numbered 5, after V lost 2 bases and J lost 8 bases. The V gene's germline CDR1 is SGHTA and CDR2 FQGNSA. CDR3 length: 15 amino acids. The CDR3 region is CASSLYTSGGYEQFF. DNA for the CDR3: TGTGCCAGCAGCTTATACACTAGCGGGGGTTATGAGCAGTTCTTC.

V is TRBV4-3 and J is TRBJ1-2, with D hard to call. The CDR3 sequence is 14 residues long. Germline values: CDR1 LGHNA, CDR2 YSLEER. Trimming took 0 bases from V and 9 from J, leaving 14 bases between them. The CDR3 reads CASSQDEIGVSYTF. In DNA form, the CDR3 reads TGCGCCAGCAGCCAAGATGAAATCGGGGTGAGCTACACCTTC.

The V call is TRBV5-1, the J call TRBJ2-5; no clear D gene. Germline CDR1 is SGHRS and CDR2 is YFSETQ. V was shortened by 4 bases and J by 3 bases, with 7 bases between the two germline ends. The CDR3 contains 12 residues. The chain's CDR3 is CASSPAEETQYF. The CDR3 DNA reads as TGCGCCAGCAGCCCCGCCGAAGAGACCCAGTACTTC.